This record looks at one TCR beta chain sequence and its context. The data stem from a study of control samples from healthy donors and cancer patients. Per germline, CDR1 SEHNR and CDR2 FQNEAQ (reference sequence). The junction had 5 bases not matched to a gene; V was cut back by 2 bases and J by 7 bases. The CDR3 loop spans 15 amino acids. Only in-frame clones appear in the TCRdb table, and some are missing; sequencing was by immunoSEQ multiplex PCR. The repertoire shows roughly 200,000 clones; the top ten hold 2% to 2.5%. The origin of this receptor is a woman aged 25 to 45 in good health. Sequencing was carried out using blood. The genes are TRBV7-9 and TRBJ1-6, with 7 bases identical to TRBD1. CDR3: CASSLTTGQNSPLHF. The CDR3 nucleotides are TGTGCCAGCAGCTTAACGACAGGGCAGAATTCACCCCTCCACTTT.